What follows are 17 T cell receptor beta chains derived from one specimen sequenced in a study of T cell responses to AZD1222 COVID-19 vaccine. Produced via immunoSEQ multiplex PCR; TCRdb's table is partial and in-frame only. The sample includes approximately 180,000 clones, about 89% of them seen just once. The sequenced sample was peripheral blood, obtained on day 0 of AZD1222 vaccination. The receptors originated from an adult in good health.

The chain recombines TRBV5-8 with TRBJ2-1; weak D call: TRBD2 (5 bases). Germline V CDR1 and CDR2: SGHTS, YDEGEE. V lost 4 bases and J lost 7, with 12 bases in between. CDR3 length: 13 amino acids. The CDR3 reads CASSPFRRNEQFF. The CDR3 DNA follows: TGTGCCAGCAGCCCCTTCAGGAGGAATGAGCAGTTCTTC.

The chain is built from TRBV19 and TRBJ2-3, with 8 bases matching TRBD2. After removal of 3 bases from V and 4 bases from J, the junction contained 3 bases not matched to a gene. There are 14 residues in the CDR3. CDR1 LNHDA and CDR2 SQIVND come from the germline V gene (reference sequence). This CDR3 is CASSMGAGADTQYF. The CDR3 coding sequence is TGTGCCAGTAGTATGGGAGCGGGGGCAGATACGCAGTATTTT.

V usage is TRBV5-1 and J usage is TRBJ1-1; no firm D call. The germline gives CDR1 SGHRS, CDR2 YFSETQ. V lost 0 bases to trimming and J lost 5 bases, with 11 bases between them. The CDR3 runs to 14 residues. The CDR3 protein is CASSLGTDGTEAFF. CDR3 nucleotides: TGCGCCAGCAGCTTGGGGACGGATGGAACTGAAGCTTTCTTT. The full variable domain, rest sourced from reference TRBV5-1 and TRBJ1-1, is KAGVTQTPRYLIKTRGQQVTLSCSPISGHRSVSWYQQTPGQGLQFLFEYFSETQRNKGNFPGRFSGRQFSNSRSEMNVSTLELGDSALYLCASSLGTDGTEAFFGQGTRLTVV.

J is TRBJ2-5 and V is TRBV18; D may match TRBD1 or TRBD2 (5 bases each). The CDR3 spans 15 residues. Trimming left V 2 bases short and J 1 base short, with 11 bases between. Germline CDR1 reads KGHSH; CDR2 reads LQKENI. CDR3 loop: CASSPLGRGQETQYF. The CDR3, as DNA: TGTGCCAGCTCACCATTGGGACGGGGCCAAGAGACCCAGTACTTC.

The genes are TRBV9 and TRBJ2-3; 9 positions match TRBD2. V dropped 0 bases and J dropped 3; count of bases not matched to a gene: 2. The CDR3 sequence is 15 residues long. Germline V gene sequence: CDR1 SGDLS, CDR2 YYNGEE. CDR3 loop: CASSVGTSGTDTQYF. The CDR3 DNA follows: TGTGCCAGCAGCGTAGGTACTAGCGGGACAGATACGCAGTATTTT.

This chain uses TRBV7-2 with TRBJ2-4; either TRBD1 or TRBD2 may supply D (5 bases each). CDR3 length: 15 amino acids. Trimming pared 5 bases from V and 4 bases from J, leaving 15 bases between. The germline V gene has CDR1 SGHTA and CDR2 FQGNSA. DNA for the CDR3: TGTGCCAGCAGCCCCCCGGGGCGGGCTAAAAACATTCAGTACTTC. Translated: CASSPPGRAKNIQYF.

This CDR3 is CASSPGGANNSPLHF. The CDR3 region has the DNA TGTGCCAGCAGTCCCGGCGGGGCCAATAATTCACCCCTCCACTTT. The gene calls are TRBV9 and TRBJ1-6; D is possibly TRBD1 (5 bases). Deletions cut 5 bases from V and 5 bases from J, with 14 bases between. The CDR3 runs 15 residues. Germline-derived CDR1 and CDR2 are SGDLS and YYNGEE. Full variable domain (remainder filled in from reference TRBV9 and TRBJ1-6): DSGVTQTPKHLITATGQRVTLRCSPRSGDLSVYWYQQSLDQGLQFLIQYYNGEERAKGNILERFSAQQFPDLHSELNLSSLELGDSALYFCASSPGGANNSPLHFGNGTRLTVT.

This chain links TRBV5-1 with TRBJ2-2; D is uncertain. V was clipped by 0 bases and J by 5 bases, with 8 bases between them. The CDR3 is 14 amino acids. Per the germline V gene, CDR1 is SGHRS and CDR2 is YFSETQ. This CDR3 is CASSLAEWTGELFF. CDR3 DNA: TGCGCCAGCAGCTTGGCCGAGTGGACCGGGGAGCTGTTTTTT.

The chain has TRBV19 and TRBJ1-4; 7 bases agree with TRBD1. The CDR3 has 15 amino acids. J was trimmed by 5 bases and V by 4 bases; bases with no gene match: 7. Per germline, CDR1 LNHDA and CDR2 SQIVND (reference sequence). CDR3 region: CASSNRGLSNEKLFF. Here the CDR3 DNA reads TGTGCCAGTAGTAACAGGGGTCTCAGCAATGAAAAACTGTTTTTT. The variable domain in full, completed from reference TRBV19 and TRBJ1-4, reads DGGITQSPKYLFRKEGQNVTLSCEQNLNHDAMYWYRQDPGQGLRLIYYSQIVNDFQKGDIAEGYSVSREKKESFPLTVTSAQKNPTAFYLCASSNRGLSNEKLFFGSGTQLSVL.

This chain links TRBV7-9 with TRBJ2-4, with D perhaps matching TRBD2 (6 bases). Germline values: CDR1 SEHNR, CDR2 FQNEAQ (reference sequence). The CDR3 is made up of 15 amino acids. Trimming left V 4 bases short and J 1 base short, with 11 bases between. The CDR3: CASSSRDLAKNIQYF. The CDR3 DNA reads TGTGCCAGCAGCTCCCGGGACTTGGCCAAAAACATTCAGTACTTC.

The J gene is TRBJ1-2, the V gene TRBV2, with D possibly TRBD1 on 5 matching bases. CDR1 and CDR2 (germline): SNHLY, FYNNEI. The V end lost 3 bases, the J end lost 2 bases, and 13 bases lay between the germline ends. This CDR3 is 15 amino acids long. The CDR3 region is CASSDMEGLNYGYTF. The CDR3 region has the DNA TGTGCCAGCAGTGATATGGAGGGGCTAAACTATGGCTACACCTTC.

The rearrangement joins TRBV30 to TRBJ2-3; 7 bases are shared with TRBD1. V dropped 0 bases and J dropped 6; count of bases not matched to a gene: 0. The CDR3 contains 12 residues. In germline, CDR1 is GTSNPN, CDR2 SVGIG (reference sequence). The CDR3 loop reads CAWSVQGDTQYF. CDR3 nucleotides: TGTGCCTGGAGTGTACAGGGGGATACGCAGTATTTT.

This chain links TRBV19 with TRBJ1-3; 8 nucleotides match TRBD1. Trimming at V came to 6 bases and at J to 2 bases, leaving 0 bases not matched to a gene. Germline-derived CDR1 and CDR2 are LNHDA and SQIVND (reference sequence). The CDR3 has 13 residues. CDR3 coding DNA: TGTGCCAGTAGACAGGGGGCTGGAAACACCATATATTTT. This encodes CASRQGAGNTIYF.

This chain links TRBV2 with TRBJ1-5; the D is unclear. V lost 3 bases and J 0 bases, leaving 6 bases between the germline ends. The CDR3 extends over 14 amino acids. The V gene's germline CDR1 is SNHLY and CDR2 FYNNEI. CDR3 in DNA: TGTGCCAGCAGTGATTGGGATAGCAATCAGCCCCAGCATTTT. Translating gives CASSDWDSNQPQHF.

The table lists this clone with a few counts. The rearrangement links TRBV4-1 to TRBJ2-1; no firm D call. Looked up from germline, CDR1 is MGHRA and CDR2 is YSYEKL. V was pared by 1 base and J by 0 bases, with 19 bases between. CDR3 length equals 19 residues. In DNA form, the CDR3 reads TGCGCCAGCAGCCAAGTCTCCCCCTCTCTGGCGAGCTCCTACAATGAGCAGTTCTTC. It encodes CASSQVSPSLASSYNEQFF.

This clone was observed once. This chain connects TRBV5-4 to TRBJ2-3, with TRBD2 matching 11 bases. Per germline, CDR1 SGHNT and CDR2 YYREEE (reference sequence). V lost 3 bases to trimming and J lost 7 bases; unmatched junction nucleotides: 13. The CDR3 has 17 residues. The CDR3 loop reads CASSSRVVAGGQNTQYF. The CDR3 nucleotides are TGTGCCAGCAGCTCCCGGGTGGTAGCGGGGGGGCAAAATACGCAGTATTTT.

The chain joins TRBV6-5 to TRBJ2-3, with 8 bases matching TRBD2. The CDR3 is 15 residues long. Per the germline V gene, CDR1 is MNHEY and CDR2 is SVGAGI. V lost 4 bases and J lost 2; bases outside the gene matches: 5. CDR3 DNA: TGTGCCAGCAGTTTACAGCGGGGGACCACAGATACGCAGTATTTT. Its protein product is CASSLQRGTTDTQYF.